This T cell receptor (beta chain) was found in a study of cytomegalovirus exposure and HLA in healthy donors. The study, taken as a whole, reports: The study carried out a later analysis of TCR beta sequences. It associated 16,951 of them with specific HLA alleles at a false discovery rate of 0.05. Per published accounts, TCR beta sequences correctly predicted the HLA-A and HLA-B alleles of most subjects.

This clone was detected once. The target antigen is unknown. Trimming removed 1 base at V and 4 bases at J, with 10 bases between. This CDR3 is built from 15 residues. Germline CDR1 is SGHDN and CDR2 is FVKESK. Use of 60 Vbeta and 13 Jbeta primers characterized the PCR. Using immunoSEQ multiplex PCR, the repertoire was profiled, and TCRdb retains in-frame clones only, with some absent. This sample has 150,000 to 200,000 clones, with 60% to 85% found just once. The clonotype was recovered from a girl under 18 in good health and CMV-seropositive. The chain recombines TRBV14 with TRBJ2-2, with a tentative D call TRBD1 (5 bases). The sequencing sample was made of PBMCs. Here the CDR3 DNA reads TGTGCCAGCAGCCAAGTGTGGCAGGGCACCGGGGAGCTGTTTTTT. Translating gives CASSQVWQGTGELFF.